What follows are 17 T cell receptor beta chains derived from one specimen sequenced in a study of T cells in Graves' hyperthyroidism and ophthalmopathy. RNA transcripts served as the template for amplifying TCR beta CDR3 regions. The HTBI primer set was used in a first-round RT-PCR of the TCR CDR3. MiXCR was run by TCRdb on the multiplex PCR reads, yielding one entry per CDR3 protein. The sample includes about 580,000 distinct CDR3 sequences, roughly 13% of them seen just once. The sample was blood. Receptors were obtained from a woman under 40 with Graves' hyperthyroidism that later progressed to Graves' ophthalmopathy.

This clonotype was seen at least ten times. The V call is TRBV18, the J call TRBJ2-1; TRBD2 agrees at 8 bases. Per germline, CDR1 KGHSH and CDR2 LQKENI. This CDR3 is 16 amino acids long. Unmatched junction bases numbered 9, after V lost 3 bases and J lost 5 bases. The CDR3 reads CASSPQSGSSDNEQFF. DNA for the CDR3: TGTGCCAGCTCACCCCAAAGCGGGAGCTCGGACAATGAGCAGTTCTTC.

This clonotype was detected many times. The V gene is TRBV7-2, the J gene TRBJ2-2; D remains unclear. The CDR3 sequence is 14 residues long. The V end was cut by 2 bases, the J end by 6 bases, with 10 bases between. CDR1 is SGHTA and CDR2 is FQGNSA in the germline V gene. CDR3 residues: CASSLTPLAGELFF. As DNA, the CDR3 is TGTGCCAGCAGCTTAACGCCTCTAGCCGGGGAGCTGTTTTTT.

Concerning this clonotype: Just one base apart from a much larger clone, this may be a read error. The missing conserved phenylalanine or tryptophan at the end of this CDR3 makes a read error likely. This chain uses TRBV4-1 with TRBJ2-5; TRBD1 aligns across 9 bases. The CDR3 has 14 residues. Per germline, CDR1 MGHRA and CDR2 YSYEKL. V was pared by 4 bases and J by 4 bases, with 4 bases of the junction left unmatched. The CDR3 DNA reads as TGCGCCAGCAGCCCGGGACAGGGCCTAGAGACCCAGTACCTC. Amino acids: CASSPGQGLETQYL.

This clonotype was seen repeatedly, ten times or more. V gene TRBV29-1 combines with J gene TRBJ2-5, with TRBD2 matching 14 bases. Germline-derived CDR1 and CDR2 are SQVTM and ANQGSEA. CDR3 length equals 15 residues. With V trimmed by 6 bases and J by 4 bases, 7 bases remained unmatched. CDR3 in amino acids: CSVANGLAGGETQYF. In DNA, the CDR3 is TGCAGCGTGGCAAACGGACTAGCGGGAGGAGAGACCCAGTACTTC.

The chain is built from TRBV28 and TRBJ2-7, with D perhaps matching TRBD2 (5 bases). CDR3 size: 15 residues. Germline assignment: CDR1 MDHEN and CDR2 SYDVKM. V was clipped by 5 bases and J by 3 bases, with 17 bases between them. This CDR3 reads CASSAAPDGLYEQYF. Here the CDR3 DNA reads TGTGCCAGCAGTGCCGCCCCCGACGGACTCTACGAGCAGTACTTC.

This clonotype was observed at least ten times. The chain is built from TRBV29-1 and TRBJ1-4; 7 positions match TRBD1. The CDR3 contains 14 residues. The V and J ends lost 4 bases and 7 bases, in that order; junction bases with no gene match: 9. In germline, CDR1 is SQVTM, CDR2 ANQGSEA. The CDR3 reads CSVGRQGVAEKLFF. CDR3 nucleotide sequence: TGCAGCGTTGGCCGACAGGGAGTAGCTGAAAAACTGTTTTTT.

The genes are TRBV7-6 and TRBJ2-1; 8 nucleotides agree with TRBD2. The germline V gene encodes CDR1 SGHVS and CDR2 FNYEAQ. The CDR3 covers 13 residues. The trim removed 4 bases at V and 5 bases at J, leaving 1 base unmatched. CDR3 region: CASSSGGDNEQFF. For the CDR3, the DNA is TGTGCCAGCAGCTCCGGGGGGGACAATGAGCAGTTCTTC.

This clonotype was detected ten times or more. This chain connects TRBV12-3 or TRBV12-4 to TRBJ2-4; 7 positions agree with TRBD2. The CDR3 runs 14 residues. With 6 bases clipped from V and 6 bases from J, the junction kept 8 bases outside the gene matches. CDR3 DNA sequence: TGTGCCAGCAGCAGAACCGGGGGGATAAACATTCAGTACTTC. It encodes CASSRTGGINIQYF.

This clonotype was recorded many times. V gene TRBV5-1 combines with J gene TRBJ2-3, with 8 bases that match TRBD1. Germline V gene sequence: CDR1 SGHRS, CDR2 YFSETQ. CDR3 length: 14 residues. The J segment lost 6 bases and the V segment lost 5 bases, leaving 8 bases of the junction unmatched. CDR3 amino acids: CASSGGQEIDTQYF. In DNA form, the CDR3 reads TGCGCCAGCAGTGGGGGACAGGAGATTGATACGCAGTATTTT.

V is TRBV20-1 and J is TRBJ2-2; D might be TRBD2 (6 bases). V shed 3 bases and J shed 4 bases, with 12 bases lying between them. Germline CDR1 is DFQATT and CDR2 is SNEGSKA (reference sequence). The CDR3 spans 14 residues. The CDR3 region is CSAREGRVTGELFF. DNA of the CDR3: TGCAGTGCTAGGGAGGGGCGGGTCACCGGGGAGCTGTTTTTT.

At least ten counts were recorded for this clonotype. V is TRBV10-3 and J is TRBJ2-5; 10 bases map to TRBD1. Germline V gene data show CDR1 as ENHRY and CDR2 as SYGVKD. V gave up 6 bases and J gave up 5 bases; unmatched junction bases: 12. The CDR3 is 16 residues long. The CDR3 reads CAISRSQTGGRETQYF. Written as DNA, the CDR3 is TGTGCCATCAGCCGGTCGCAGACAGGGGGCAGGGAGACCCAGTACTTC.

This clonotype came up many times. The DNA for the CDR3 is TGCAGTGCTAAGGTCGGACAGTTAGCCAAAAACATTCAGTACTTC. It codes for CSAKVGQLAKNIQYF. This chain links TRBV20-1 with TRBJ2-4; a possible D gene is TRBD1 (6 bases). Germline CDR1 reads DFQATT; CDR2 reads SNEGSKA (reference sequence). The CDR3 spans 15 residues. V lost 4 bases and J 0 bases, leaving 13 bases between the germline ends.

This clonotype was found many times. J is TRBJ2-7 and V is TRBV28, with D perhaps TRBD1 (5 bases). Trimming pared 2 bases from V and 3 bases from J, leaving 8 bases between. The CDR3 is made up of 13 amino acids. Germline lookup yields CDR1 MDHEN and CDR2 SYDVKM. CDR3 sequence: CASSLDSLYEQYF. Here the CDR3 DNA reads TGTGCCAGCAGTTTAGACAGTCTCTACGAGCAGTACTTC.

V gene TRBV20-1 combines with J gene TRBJ2-1; D ambiguous. This CDR3 has 12 amino acids. Trimming stripped 3 bases from V and 7 bases from J, with 10 bases between. Germline loops: CDR1 DFQATT, CDR2 SNEGSKA (reference sequence). CDR3 bases: TGCAGTGCTAGGGTTAATGTTAATGAGCAGTTCTTC. This codes for CSARVNVNEQFF.

The chain couples TRBV7-9 to TRBJ2-5; D perhaps matches TRBD2 (5 bases). Germline V gives CDR1 SEHNR, CDR2 FQNEAQ (reference sequence). CDR3 length equals 15 residues. V was cut by 0 bases and J by 5 bases, with 13 bases left in between. Written as DNA, the CDR3 is TGTGCCAGCAGCTTAGCGATCGGGGAATGGGAGACCCAGTACTTC. It is translated as CASSLAIGEWETQYF.

At least ten counts were recorded for this clonotype. The chain combines TRBV20-1 with TRBJ1-4, with TRBD1 identical over 7 bases. CDR3 length: 14 residues. Germline-derived CDR1 and CDR2 are DFQATT and SNEGSKA (reference sequence). V was clipped by 5 bases and J by 5 bases; unmatched bases: 8. CDR3 sequence reads: CSAGGGTENEKLFF. The CDR3, as DNA: TGCAGTGCTGGGGGCGGGACAGAGAATGAAAAACTGTTTTTT.

This clonotype was picked up many times. The rearrangement uses TRBV27 and TRBJ2-7, with a possible D match to TRBD2 (6 bases). The CDR3 has 14 amino acids. Per germline, CDR1 MNHEY and CDR2 SMNVEV (reference sequence). Trimming took off 3 bases at V and 2 bases at J, with 11 bases between the two ends. In nucleotides, the CDR3 is TGTGCCAGCAGTTTCGGGGGAACTGCCTACGAGCAGTACTTC. Amino acid sequence: CASSFGGTAYEQYF.